Listed here are 21 T cell receptor beta chains from one sample, sequenced in a study of cytomegalovirus exposure and HLA in healthy donors. Researchers ran the PCR with 60 Vbeta and 13 Jbeta primers. The table came from immunoSEQ multiplex PCR; TCRdb's copy has only in-frame clones and leaves some out. The sample lists 170,000 or so clones; roughly four fifths were seen once. The specimen was PBMCs. Receptors were obtained from a man aged 50-60 years in good health and CMV-seronegative.

The gene calls are TRBV6-5 and TRBJ1-1; D remains ambiguous. The CDR3 contains 15 residues. Trimming pared 4 bases from V and 3 bases from J, leaving 15 bases between. CDR1 and CDR2 from the germline V gene are MNHEY and SVGAGI. The chain's CDR3 is CASSSPGISDTEAFF. The CDR3 region has the DNA TGTGCCAGCAGTTCCCCAGGTATTTCTGACACTGAAGCTTTCTTT.

The V gene is TRBV7-2, the J gene TRBJ2-2; possible D gene TRBD1, 5 bases. This CDR3 region has 15 residues. Trimming removed 0 bases at V and 5 bases at J, with 10 bases between. Germline CDR1 reads SGHTA; CDR2 reads FQGNSA. The CDR3 sequence: CASSLAGRRTGELFF. The DNA of the CDR3 is TGTGCCAGCAGCTTAGCGGGGCGTAGAACCGGGGAGCTGTTTTTT.

J is TRBJ2-2 and V is TRBV28; TRBD2 aligns across 13 bases. Germline-derived CDR1 and CDR2 are MDHEN and SYDVKM. The CDR3 runs 16 residues. The ends lost 5 bases at V and 4 bases at J; junction bases unmatched: 4. The CDR3 nucleotides are TGTGCCAGCAGTCTCCGGACTAGCGGGGGCACCGGGGAGCTGTTTTTT. Translated, it gives CASSLRTSGGTGELFF.

CDR3 in amino acids: CASSGTSGGYNEQFF. CDR3 DNA: TGTGCCAGCAGCGGCACTAGCGGGGGGTACAATGAGCAGTTCTTC. The chain combines TRBV6-1 with TRBJ2-1; 12 nucleotides line up with TRBD2. Germline lookup yields CDR1 MNHNS and CDR2 SASEGT. The V gene end was trimmed by 6 bases and the J gene end by 4 bases; junction bases not matched to a gene: 4. The CDR3 runs 15 residues.

The chain combines TRBV19 with TRBJ1-4, with 9 nucleotides matching TRBD1. CDR1 and CDR2 (germline): LNHDA, SQIVND (reference sequence). The CDR3 runs 15 residues. V was pared by 5 bases and J by 0 bases, with 1 base of the junction left unmatched. The CDR3 DNA is TGTGCCAGTAGTGACAGGGGGACAACTAATGAAAAACTGTTTTTT. This translates into CASSDRGTTNEKLFF.

The chain recombines TRBV21-1 with TRBJ2-7; the table's D call TRBD2 went unverified against the DNA. TRBV21-1 is a known pseudogene. CDR3 length: 22 residues. The CDR3 region has the DNA TGTGCCAGCAGCAAACGTCTCGGGCTAGCGGGAGGGTTCCCCCCTTGGGGTAGGGAGCAGTACTTC. Encoded protein: CASSKRLGLAGGFPPWGREQYF.

This chain links TRBV7-9 with TRBJ1-2, with 10 bases fitting TRBD1. The germline V gene encodes CDR1 SEHNR and CDR2 FQNEAQ (reference sequence). With 9 bases clipped from V and 6 bases from J, the junction kept 7 bases outside the gene matches. The CDR3 totals 13 residues. As DNA, the CDR3 is TGTGCCAGTACGGGACAGGGGATCGATGGCTACACCTTC. Its protein product is CASTGQGIDGYTF.

The rearrangement uses TRBV7-2 and TRBJ2-2; TRBD2 is a possible D gene (6 bases). This CDR3 has 13 residues. V lost 3 bases to trimming and J lost 5 bases, with 7 bases between them. In germline, CDR1 is SGHTA, CDR2 FQGNSA. The DNA for the CDR3 is TGTGCCAGCAGCTTGCGGGGAACCGGGGAGCTGTTTTTT. Translation: CASSLRGTGELFF.

The V gene is TRBV28, the J gene TRBJ2-7; TRBD1 aligns across 8 bases. This CDR3 contains 12 residues. CDR1 and CDR2 from the germline V gene are MDHEN and SYDVKM. V shed 8 bases, J shed 11 bases, and the junction held 11 bases outside the gene matches. The CDR3 here is CASSIQGAQKYF. CDR3 DNA sequence: TGTGCCAGCTCGATTCAGGGGGCGCAGAAGTACTTC.

The chain has TRBV7-9 and TRBJ2-2; no reliable D call. Trimming left V 10 bases short and J 1 base short, with 13 bases between. From germline, CDR1 is SEHNR and CDR2 FQNEAQ (reference sequence). The CDR3 extends over 14 amino acids. The CDR3 is CATALLLNTGELFF. The CDR3 DNA reads as TGTGCCACCGCGCTCCTGCTGAACACCGGGGAGCTGTTTTTT.

The chain carries TRBV14 and TRBJ2-7; maybe TRBD1 (5 bases). The V end was cut by 0 bases, the J end by 6 bases, with 12 bases between. Per germline, CDR1 SGHDN and CDR2 FVKESK. The CDR3 runs to 14 residues. DNA for the CDR3: TGTGCCAGCAGCCAAGACCTAGGGGTGGGCGAGCAGTACTTC. It specifies CASSQDLGVGEQYF.

The chain is built from TRBV7-6 and TRBJ1-3; unclear D gene. Germline-derived CDR1 and CDR2 are SGHVS and FNYEAQ. This CDR3 has 13 residues. The V and J ends lost 7 bases and 0 bases respectively, with 7 bases between them. This chain's CDR3 is CASKASSGNTIYF. CDR3 nucleotide sequence: TGTGCCAGCAAAGCGAGCTCTGGAAACACCATATATTTT.

This clone was observed once. The genes are TRBV28 and TRBJ2-1; 9 bases are a match to TRBD2. V lost 6 bases to trimming and J lost 7 bases; unmatched junction nucleotides: 7. Germline CDR1 and CDR2: MDHEN and SYDVKM. The CDR3 has 14 residues. CDR3 in DNA: TGTGCCAGCAGGAGGTTAGCGGGAGTTAATGAGCAGTTCTTC. Its translation is CASRRLAGVNEQFF.

CDR3 nucleotide sequence: TGTGCCAGCTCACCACTCGGGACAGGGGGGAACGACGAGCAGTACTTC. It translates to CASSPLGTGGNDEQYF. The J gene is TRBJ2-7, the V gene TRBV18; 11 bases fit TRBD1. This CDR3 contains 16 residues. Germline CDR1 reads KGHSH; CDR2 reads LQKENI. V gave up 1 base and J gave up 5 bases; unmatched junction bases: 7.

The chain carries TRBV5-6 and TRBJ1-2, with no clear D. Germline V CDR1 and CDR2: SGHDT, YYEEEE. This CDR3 contains 11 residues. V lost 4 bases, J lost 6 bases, and 7 bases lay in between. The CDR3 region has the DNA TGTGCCAGCAGCCGGAGGAATGGCTACACCTTC. It specifies CASSRRNGYTF.

This sequence joins TRBV29-1 and TRBJ2-7; the D gene is possibly TRBD2 (5 bases). The V and J ends lost 7 bases and 0 bases respectively, with 19 bases between them. The CDR3 spans 15 residues. Germline loops: CDR1 SQVTM, CDR2 ANQGSEA. The CDR3 DNA reads as TGCAGCGGGCGCATTCGGTCGGGGAGCTCCTACGAGCAGTACTTC. This translates into CSGRIRSGSSYEQYF.

This chain joins TRBV7-2 and TRBJ1-1; TRBD1 matches 7 bases. The CDR3 spans 14 residues. J gave up 1 base and V 5 bases, and 4 bases lay outside the gene matches. Germline-derived CDR1 and CDR2 are SGHTA and FQGNSA. The CDR3 DNA reads as TGTGCCAGCAGCACCTGGACAGGGAACACTGAAGCTTTCTTT. Its translation is CASSTWTGNTEAFF.

As for this clone: The same CDR3 arises from other DNA sequences in this sample as well. CDR3 sequence reads: CASSEYRTGAGYTF. Here the CDR3 DNA reads TGTGCCAGCAGTGAATATCGGACAGGGGCTGGCTACACCTTC. The chain is built from TRBV25-1 and TRBJ1-2; 9 positions agree with TRBD1. The V segment lost 0 bases and the J segment 7 bases; nucleotides outside the gene matches: 3. Per germline, CDR1 MGHDK and CDR2 SYGVNS. This CDR3 is built from 14 residues.

The chain is built from TRBV21-1 and TRBJ1-2; TRBD1, the table's D call, lacks a check against the DNA. TRBV21-1 has pseudogene status. The CDR3 has 14 amino acids. The CDR3 is CASSKTGEGYGYTF. The CDR3, as DNA: TGTGCCAGCAGCAAGACAGGGGAGGGCTATGGCTACACCTTC.

The chain has TRBV7-3 and TRBJ2-6, with 9 bases identical to TRBD1. The J segment lost 2 bases and the V segment lost 3 bases, leaving 2 bases of the junction unmatched. CDR1 SGHTA and CDR2 FQGTGA come from the germline V gene. The CDR3 is made up of 16 amino acids. The CDR3 DNA reads as TGTGCCAGCAGCTTCACAGGGGGCGCTGGGGCCAACGTCCTGACTTTC. Translated: CASSFTGGAGANVLTF.

This clone was recorded only once. This chain uses TRBV7-2 with TRBJ2-4, with TRBD2 matching 9 bases. The CDR3 loop spans 17 amino acids. CDR1 and CDR2 (germline): SGHTA, FQGNSA. V lost 0 bases to trimming and J lost 7 bases; unmatched junction nucleotides: 10. CDR3 DNA sequence: TGTGCCAGCAGCTTAGCGATGCGGGGGGGCCGTCGGAACATTCAGTACTTC. Translated, it gives CASSLAMRGGRRNIQYF.